This is a list of T cell receptor beta chains from one sample in a study of a mutant IDH1 vaccine in newly diagnosed glioma. These TCRs are of unknown antigen specificity. Sequenced by immunoSEQ multiplex PCR; TCRdb stores in-frame clones only, minus some. The sample has over 35,000 clones, about four fifths seen once. Specimen: PBMCs, collected from a glioma patient whose treatment included an IDH1 peptide vaccine. These receptor sequences come from a woman between 18 and 29 years old with glioma. Some clones in this sample may be carry-over from other donors' samples. CDR3s include the opening cysteine and the closing phenylalanine or tryptophan. The D gene is left open where the match is weak. Rows may omit the clone size; those that give it use once, few, many or a size class.

j_gene | v_gene | d_gene | abundance | CDR3aa | CDR3nt
TRBJ2-7 | TRBV12-5 | TRBD2 | - | CASALGGLAGEQYF | TGTGCTAGTGCCTTGGGGGGACTAGCGGGCGAGCAGTACTTC
TRBJ1-2 | TRBV7-2 | - | - | CASSSYYGYTF | TGTGCCAGCAGCTCCTACTATGGCTACACCTTC
TRBJ2-7 | TRBV5-4 | - | - | CASSLGHGSSYEQYF | TGTGCCAGCAGCTTGGGGCACGGGAGCTCCTACGAGCAGTACTTC
TRBJ1-2 | TRBV11-2 | - | - | CASSLWGKDYGYTF | TGTGCCAGCAGCTTATGGGGGAAGGACTATGGCTACACCTTC
TRBJ2-2 | TRBV14 | TRBD2 | - | CASRIAGGVSNTGELFF | TGTGCCAGCAGAATAGCCGGGGGGGTCTCGAACACCGGGGAGCTGTTTTTT
TRBJ1-5 | TRBV12-5 | - | - | CASGLVQGWDQPQHF | TGTGCTAGTGGTTTGGTACAGGGTTGGGATCAGCCCCAGCATTTT
TRBJ1-1 | TRBV9 | - | - | CASSVGPPGTEAFF | TGTGCCAGCAGCGTAGGCCCGCCTGGGACTGAAGCTTTCTTT
TRBJ1-4 | TRBV4-2 | TRBD1 | - | CASSQEEGAGEKLFF | TGTGCCAGCAGCCAAGAGGAGGGGGCGGGTGAAAAACTGTTTTTT
TRBJ1-4 | TRBV7-8 | - | few | CASKRTVFNEKLFF | TGTGCCAGCAAAAGGACAGTCTTTAATGAAAAACTGTTTTTT
TRBJ2-3 | TRBV6-5 | - | - | CASSSVASTDTQYF | TGTGCCAGCAGTTCGGTCGCCAGCACAGATACGCAGTATTTT
TRBJ2-4 | TRBV11-2 | TRBD2 | once | CASSFPSGMGTGAKNIQYF | TGTGCCAGCAGCTTCCCTAGCGGGATGGGGACTGGGGCCAAAAACATTCAGTACTTC
TRBJ1-1 | TRBV5-6 | - | once | CASSPRGVGRDTEAFF | TGTGCCAGCAGCCCGCGGGGAGTGGGGCGAGACACTGAAGCTTTCTTT
TRBJ2-2 | TRBV4-2 | - | once | CASRAVGQSNTGELFF | TGTGCCAGCAGGGCCGTCGGACAGTCGAACACCGGGGAGCTGTTTTTT
TRBJ2-7 | TRBV30 | TRBD1 | - | CAWRTGSTYEQYF | TGTGCCTGGAGGACAGGGTCTACCTACGAGCAGTACTTC
TRBJ1-2 | TRBV4-1 | - | - | CASSQVDIDYGYTF | TGCGCCAGCAGCCAAGTTGACATAGACTATGGCTACACCTTC
TRBJ2-1 | TRBV5-6 | - | - | CASSLAGMTRLYNEQFF | TGTGCCAGCAGCTTGGCCGGGATGACTAGACTCTACAATGAGCAGTTCTTC
TRBJ2-5 | TRBV7-9 | - | - | CASTLIEGQETQYF | TGTGCCAGCACCCTAATTGAGGGGCAAGAGACCCAGTACTTC
TRBJ2-7 | TRBV11-3 | - | - | CASSLDPHPPSWAYEQYF | TGTGCCAGCAGCTTAGATCCCCACCCCCCTAGCTGGGCCTACGAGCAGTACTTC
TRBJ2-7 | TRBV29-1 | - | - | CSVEGSSNEQYF | TGCAGCGTTGAAGGGAGTTCCAACGAGCAGTACTTC
TRBJ2-7 | TRBV14 | TRBD1 | once | CASSLAGGEQYF | TGTGCCAGCAGCCTGGCAGGGGGCGAGCAGTACTTC
TRBJ1-1 | TRBV6-5 | - | - | CASSYRVNTEAFF | TGTGCCAGCAGTTACAGGGTGAACACTGAAGCTTTCTTT
TRBJ1-5 | TRBV27 | - | - | CASRTQGLQGVSNQPQHF | TGTGCCAGCAGGACACAGGGTTTGCAGGGTGTCAGCAATCAGCCCCAGCATTTT
TRBJ1-1 | TRBV19 | TRBD1 | - | CASSSAPGQRNTEAFF | TGTGCCAGTAGTTCCGCACCGGGACAGAGGAACACTGAAGCTTTCTTT
TRBJ2-7 | TRBV10-3 | - | - | CAISDDSRGAYEQYF | TGTGCCATCAGTGACGACTCCCGGGGAGCCTACGAGCAGTACTTC
TRBJ2-3 | TRBV7-2 | - | - | CASSWTTSTDTQYF | TGTGCCAGCAGCTGGACTACTAGCACAGATACGCAGTATTTT
TRBJ2-7 | TRBV7-2 | - | - | CASRTHSGYEQYF | TGTGCCAGCAGGACCCATAGCGGCTACGAGCAGTACTTC
TRBJ2-2 | TRBV2 | - | few | CASSVYRAGELFF | TGTGCCAGCAGTGTTTACAGGGCCGGGGAGCTGTTTTTT
TRBJ2-6 | TRBV11-2 | - | - | CASSLGPGGANVLTF | TGTGCCAGCAGCTTAGGGCCCGGTGGGGCCAACGTCCTGACTTTC
TRBJ1-2 | TRBV18 | - | - | CASSLGNGYTF | TGTGCCAGCTCACTCGGCAATGGCTACACCTTC